The present T cell receptor (beta chain) was sequenced within a study of a mutant IDH1 vaccine in newly diagnosed glioma. Study details: With temozolomide cycles, or 4-6 weeks after radiotherapy alone, vaccination was started.

This clone was detected once. Its antigen is unidentified. An end of the junction does not agree with germline; a read error may underlie this. Germline CDR1 reads SNHLY; CDR2 reads FYNNEI. The length of the CDR3 is 11 residues. Assay used: immunoSEQ multiplex PCR; TCRdb lists only in-frame clones, some missing. Found here are around 60,000 clones, about four fifths of them singletons; the top ten hold roughly 5.2%. The sample's time point: week 35, safety follow-up. What each vaccine dose contained was 300 ug of mutant IDH1 20-mer peptide, accompanied by topical imiquimod. The gene calls are TRBV2 and TRBJ1-2, with 9 bases lining up with TRBD1. This TCR was recovered from a man aged 35 to 55 with glioma. The material sequenced was PBMCs, taken from a glioma patient whose treatment included an IDH1 peptide vaccine. Written as DNA, the CDR3 is TGTGCCAGCAGTAAAGACAGGGGGGTTGCCTTC. Translation gives CASSKDRGVAF.